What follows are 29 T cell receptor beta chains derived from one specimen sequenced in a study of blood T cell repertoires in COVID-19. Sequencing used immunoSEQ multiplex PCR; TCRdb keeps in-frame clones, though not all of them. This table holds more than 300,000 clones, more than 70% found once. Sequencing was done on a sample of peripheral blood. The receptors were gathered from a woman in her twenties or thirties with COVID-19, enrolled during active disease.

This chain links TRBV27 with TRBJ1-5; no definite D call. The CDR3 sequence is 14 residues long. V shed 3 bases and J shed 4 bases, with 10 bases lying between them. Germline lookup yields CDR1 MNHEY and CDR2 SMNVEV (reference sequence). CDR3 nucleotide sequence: TGTGCCAGCAGTTTGTCGGGATATAATCAGCCCCAGCATTTT. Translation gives CASSLSGYNQPQHF.

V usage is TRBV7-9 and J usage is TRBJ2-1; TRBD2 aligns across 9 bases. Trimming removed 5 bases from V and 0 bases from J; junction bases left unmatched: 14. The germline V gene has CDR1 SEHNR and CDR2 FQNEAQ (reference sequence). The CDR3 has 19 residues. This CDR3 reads CASSRGTFSGGLSYNEQFF. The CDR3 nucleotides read TGTGCCAGCAGCCGAGGAACCTTTAGCGGGGGTCTCTCCTACAATGAGCAGTTCTTC.

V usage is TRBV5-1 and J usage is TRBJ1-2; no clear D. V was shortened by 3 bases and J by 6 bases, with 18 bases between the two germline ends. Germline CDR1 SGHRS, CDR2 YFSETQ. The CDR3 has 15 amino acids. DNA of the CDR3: TGCGCCAGCAGCTCACAATTCTCGCCGGGGAATGGCTACACCTTC. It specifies CASSSQFSPGNGYTF. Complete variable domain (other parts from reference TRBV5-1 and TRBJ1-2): KAGVTQTPRYLIKTRGQQVTLSCSPISGHRSVSWYQQTPGQGLQFLFEYFSETQRNKGNFPGRFSGRQFSNSRSEMNVSTLELGDSALYLCASSSQFSPGNGYTFGSGTRLTVV.

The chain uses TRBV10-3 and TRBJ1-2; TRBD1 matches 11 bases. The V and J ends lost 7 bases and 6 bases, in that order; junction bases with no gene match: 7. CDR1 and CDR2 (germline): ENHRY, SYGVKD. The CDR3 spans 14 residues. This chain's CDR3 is CAITRTGGFDGYTF. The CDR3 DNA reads TGTGCCATCACTAGGACAGGGGGCTTTGATGGCTACACCTTC.

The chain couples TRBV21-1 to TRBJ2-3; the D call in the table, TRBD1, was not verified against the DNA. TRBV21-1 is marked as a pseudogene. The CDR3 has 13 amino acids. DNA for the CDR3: TGTGCCTCCAGGGGTCCTAGCACAGATACGCAGTATTTT. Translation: CASRGPSTDTQYF.

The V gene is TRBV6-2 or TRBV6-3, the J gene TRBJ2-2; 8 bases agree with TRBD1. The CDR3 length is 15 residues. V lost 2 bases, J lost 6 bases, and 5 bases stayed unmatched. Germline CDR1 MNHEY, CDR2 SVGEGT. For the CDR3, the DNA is TGTGCCAGCAGTTACCAGGGGGCGATTTCCGGGGAGCTGTTTTTT. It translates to CASSYQGAISGELFF.

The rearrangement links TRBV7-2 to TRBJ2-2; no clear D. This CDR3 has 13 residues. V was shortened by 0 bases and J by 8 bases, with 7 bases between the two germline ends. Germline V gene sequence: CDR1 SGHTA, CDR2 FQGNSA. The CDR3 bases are TGTGCCAGCAGCTTAGCCCGGTGGGGGGAGCTGTTTTTT. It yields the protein CASSLARWGELFF.

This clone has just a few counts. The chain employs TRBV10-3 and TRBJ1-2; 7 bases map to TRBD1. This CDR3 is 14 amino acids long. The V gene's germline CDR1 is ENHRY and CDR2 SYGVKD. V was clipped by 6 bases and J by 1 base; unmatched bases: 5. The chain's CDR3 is CAISDRDSNYGYTF. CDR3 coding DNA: TGTGCCATCAGCGACCGGGACAGTAACTATGGCTACACCTTC.

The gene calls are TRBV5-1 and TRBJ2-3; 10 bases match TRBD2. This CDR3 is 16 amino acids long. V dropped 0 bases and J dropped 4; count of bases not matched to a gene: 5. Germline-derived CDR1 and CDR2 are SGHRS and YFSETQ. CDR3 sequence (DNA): TGCGCCAGCAGCTTGGCCCTAGCGGGGGATCCAGATACGCAGTATTTT. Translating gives CASSLALAGDPDTQYF.

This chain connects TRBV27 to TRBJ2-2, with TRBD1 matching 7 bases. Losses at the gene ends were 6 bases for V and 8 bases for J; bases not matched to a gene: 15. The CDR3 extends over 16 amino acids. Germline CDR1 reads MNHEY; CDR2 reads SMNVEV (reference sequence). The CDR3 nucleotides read TGTGCCAGCAGAATAAATACAGGGGCGCGCAGGGGGGAGCTGTTTTTT. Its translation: CASRINTGARRGELFF.

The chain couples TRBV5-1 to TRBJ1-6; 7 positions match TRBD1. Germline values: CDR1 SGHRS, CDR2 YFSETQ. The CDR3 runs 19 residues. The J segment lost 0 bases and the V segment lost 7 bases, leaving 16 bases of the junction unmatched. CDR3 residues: CASRRGGILPSSYNSPLHF. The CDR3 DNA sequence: TGCGCCAGCCGACGAGGGGGCATCTTACCGAGCTCCTATAATTCACCCCTCCACTTT.

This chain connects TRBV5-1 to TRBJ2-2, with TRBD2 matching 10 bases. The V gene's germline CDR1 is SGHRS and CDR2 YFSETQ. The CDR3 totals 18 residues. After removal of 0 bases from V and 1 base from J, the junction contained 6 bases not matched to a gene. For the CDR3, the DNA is TGCGCCAGCAGCTTGGACCTTCTAGCGGGGGAGAACACCGGGGAGCTGTTTTTT. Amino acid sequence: CASSLDLLAGENTGELFF.

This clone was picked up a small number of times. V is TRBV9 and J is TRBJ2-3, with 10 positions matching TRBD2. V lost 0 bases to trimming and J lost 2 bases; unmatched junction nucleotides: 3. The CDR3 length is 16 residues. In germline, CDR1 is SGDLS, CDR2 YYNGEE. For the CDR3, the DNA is TGTGCCAGCAGCGTAGCTAGCGGGGGAGACACAGATACGCAGTATTTT. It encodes CASSVASGGDTDTQYF.

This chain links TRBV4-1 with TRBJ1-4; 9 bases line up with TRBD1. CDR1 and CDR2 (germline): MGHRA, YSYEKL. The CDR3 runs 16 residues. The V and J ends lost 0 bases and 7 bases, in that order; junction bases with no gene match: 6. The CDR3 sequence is CASSQEGGTGSEKLFF. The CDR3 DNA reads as TGCGCCAGCAGCCAAGAGGGGGGGACAGGGAGTGAAAAACTGTTTTTT.

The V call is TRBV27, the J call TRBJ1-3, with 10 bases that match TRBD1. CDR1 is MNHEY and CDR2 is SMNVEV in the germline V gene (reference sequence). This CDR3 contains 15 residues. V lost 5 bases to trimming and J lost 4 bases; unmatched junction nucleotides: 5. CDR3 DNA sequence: TGTGCCAGCAGTCCGACAGGGGGCGTGGGAAACACCATATATTTT. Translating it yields CASSPTGGVGNTIYF.

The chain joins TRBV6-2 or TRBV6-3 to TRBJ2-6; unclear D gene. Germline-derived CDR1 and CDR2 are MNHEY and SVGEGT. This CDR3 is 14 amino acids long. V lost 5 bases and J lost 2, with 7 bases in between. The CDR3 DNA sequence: TGTGCCAGCAGTCGTAGCCCTGGGGCCAACGTCCTGACTTTC. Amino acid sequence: CASSRSPGANVLTF.

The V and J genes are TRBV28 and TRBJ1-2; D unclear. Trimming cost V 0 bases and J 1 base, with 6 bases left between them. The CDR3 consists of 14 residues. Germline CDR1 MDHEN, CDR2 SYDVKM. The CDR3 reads CASSLWGSNYGYTF. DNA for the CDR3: TGTGCCAGCAGTTTATGGGGCAGTAACTATGGCTACACCTTC.

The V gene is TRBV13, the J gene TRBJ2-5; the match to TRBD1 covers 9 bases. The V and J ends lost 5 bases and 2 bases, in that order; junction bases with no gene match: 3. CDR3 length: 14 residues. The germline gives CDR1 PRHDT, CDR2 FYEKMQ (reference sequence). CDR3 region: CASSQTGGQETQYF. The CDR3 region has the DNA TGTGCCAGCAGCCAGACAGGGGGGCAAGAGACCCAGTACTTC.

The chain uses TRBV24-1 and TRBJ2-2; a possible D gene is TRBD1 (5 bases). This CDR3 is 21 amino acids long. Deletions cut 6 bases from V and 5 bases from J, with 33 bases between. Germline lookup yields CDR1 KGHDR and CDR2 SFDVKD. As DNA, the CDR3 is TGTGCCACCAGTCCCCTCTCCCTTACCAGACTGTGGGGCGCGGATACCGGGGAGCTGTTTTTT. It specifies CATSPLSLTRLWGADTGELFF.

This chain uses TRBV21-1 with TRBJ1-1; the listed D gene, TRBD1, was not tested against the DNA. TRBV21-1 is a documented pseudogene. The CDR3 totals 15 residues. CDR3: CASSKGVGVDTEAFF. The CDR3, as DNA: TGTGCCAGCAGCAAAGGGGTAGGGGTGGACACTGAAGCTTTCTTT.

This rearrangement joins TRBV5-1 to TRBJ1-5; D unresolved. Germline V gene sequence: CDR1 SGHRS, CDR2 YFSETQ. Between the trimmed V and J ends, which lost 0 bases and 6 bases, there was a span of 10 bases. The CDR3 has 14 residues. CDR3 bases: TGCGCCAGCAGCTTGGGGGGAGAAACTCAGCCCCAGCATTTT. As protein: CASSLGGETQPQHF.

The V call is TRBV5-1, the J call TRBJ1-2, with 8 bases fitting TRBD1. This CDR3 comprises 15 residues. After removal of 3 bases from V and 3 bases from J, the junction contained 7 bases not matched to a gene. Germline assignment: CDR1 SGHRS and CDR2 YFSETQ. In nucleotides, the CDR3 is TGCGCCAGCAGCTCGACACCGGGACAGGACTATGGCTACACCTTC. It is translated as CASSSTPGQDYGYTF.

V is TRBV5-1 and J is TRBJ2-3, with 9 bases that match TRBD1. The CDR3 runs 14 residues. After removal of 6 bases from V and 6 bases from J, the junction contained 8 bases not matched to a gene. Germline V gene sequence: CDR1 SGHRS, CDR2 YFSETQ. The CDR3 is CASKISGQGDTQYF. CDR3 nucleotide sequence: TGCGCCAGCAAAATATCCGGACAGGGGGATACGCAGTATTTT.

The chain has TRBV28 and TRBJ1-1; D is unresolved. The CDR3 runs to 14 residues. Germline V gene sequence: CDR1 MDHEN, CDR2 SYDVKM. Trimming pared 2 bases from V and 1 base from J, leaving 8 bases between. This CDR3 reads CASSLRPGNTEAFF. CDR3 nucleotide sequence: TGTGCCAGCAGTTTAAGGCCAGGGAACACTGAAGCTTTCTTT. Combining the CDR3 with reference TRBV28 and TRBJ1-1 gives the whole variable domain DVKVTQSSRYLVKRTGEKVFLECVQDMDHENMFWYRQDPGLGLRLIYFSYDVKMKEKGDIPEGYSVSREKKERFSLILESASTNQTSMYLCASSLRPGNTEAFFGQGTRLTVV.

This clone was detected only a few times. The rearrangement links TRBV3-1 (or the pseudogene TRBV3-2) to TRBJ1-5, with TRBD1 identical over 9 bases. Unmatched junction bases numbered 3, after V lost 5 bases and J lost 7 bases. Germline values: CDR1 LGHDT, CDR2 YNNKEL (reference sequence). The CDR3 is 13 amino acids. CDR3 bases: TGTGCCAGCAGCTCACAGGGGGCCCAGCCCCAGCATTTT. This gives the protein CASSSQGAQPQHF.

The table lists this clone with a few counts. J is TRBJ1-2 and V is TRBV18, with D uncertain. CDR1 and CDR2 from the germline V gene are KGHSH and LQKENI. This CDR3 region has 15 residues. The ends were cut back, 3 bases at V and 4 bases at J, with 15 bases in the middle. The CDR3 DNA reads TGTGCCAGCTCACCCGAGTCCCTCCAACTCTATGGCTACACCTTC. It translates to CASSPESLQLYGYTF.

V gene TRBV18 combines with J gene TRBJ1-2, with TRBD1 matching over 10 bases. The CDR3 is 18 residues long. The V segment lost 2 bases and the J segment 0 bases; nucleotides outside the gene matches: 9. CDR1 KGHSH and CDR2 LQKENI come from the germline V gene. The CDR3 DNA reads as TGTGCCAGCTCACCAAATCCGGGACAGGGGCTCGCTAACTATGGCTACACCTTC. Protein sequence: CASSPNPGQGLANYGYTF.

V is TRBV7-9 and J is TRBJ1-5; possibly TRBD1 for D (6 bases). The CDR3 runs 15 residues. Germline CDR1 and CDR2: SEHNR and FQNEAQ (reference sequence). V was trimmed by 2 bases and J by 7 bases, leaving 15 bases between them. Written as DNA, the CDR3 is TGTGCCAGCAGCTTAAGTTCAACAGGGAACCAGCCCCAGCATTTT. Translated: CASSLSSTGNQPQHF.

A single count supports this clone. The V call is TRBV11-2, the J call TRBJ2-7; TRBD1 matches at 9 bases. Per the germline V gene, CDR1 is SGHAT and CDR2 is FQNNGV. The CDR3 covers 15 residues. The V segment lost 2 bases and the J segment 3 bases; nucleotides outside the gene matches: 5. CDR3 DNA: TGTGCCAGCAGCTTAAACACAGGGGGCTTCTACGAGCAGTACTTC. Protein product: CASSLNTGGFYEQYF.